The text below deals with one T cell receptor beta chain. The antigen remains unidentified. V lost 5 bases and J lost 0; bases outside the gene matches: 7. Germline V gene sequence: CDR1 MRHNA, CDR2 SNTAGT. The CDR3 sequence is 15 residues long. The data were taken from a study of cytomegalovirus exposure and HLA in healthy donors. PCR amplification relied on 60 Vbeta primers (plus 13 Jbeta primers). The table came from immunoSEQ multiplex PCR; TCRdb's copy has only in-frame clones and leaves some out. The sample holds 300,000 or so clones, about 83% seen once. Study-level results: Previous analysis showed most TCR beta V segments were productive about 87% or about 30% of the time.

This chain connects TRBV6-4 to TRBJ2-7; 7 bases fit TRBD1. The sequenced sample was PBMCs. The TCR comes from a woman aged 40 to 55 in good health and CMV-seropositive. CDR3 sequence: CASSPGTAFSYEQYF. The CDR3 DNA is TGTGCCAGCAGTCCCGGGACAGCGTTCTCCTACGAGCAGTACTTC.